Below, 5 T cell receptor beta chains from the same sample are listed, as sequenced in a study of response to subunit inactivated influenza vaccine. In TCRdb, the RT-PCR reads were re-called with MiXCR into one record per CDR3 protein. The sample lists roughly 700,000 distinct CDR3 sequences; 15% to 17% were seen once. The source was PBMCs from blood, collected 11 to 12 days after vaccination. The receptors were gathered from a man between 45 and 60 years old who received an inactivated influenza vaccine.

This clonotype came up many times. V and J are TRBV20-1 and TRBJ2-1, with 12 bases lining up with TRBD2. V lost 1 base to trimming and J lost 1 base; unmatched junction nucleotides: 8. The CDR3 spans 18 residues. Germline CDR1 reads DFQATT; CDR2 reads SNEGSKA (reference sequence). The CDR3 reads CSARVGLAGIHSYNEQFF. Written as DNA, the CDR3 is TGCAGTGCTAGAGTTGGACTAGCGGGAATCCATTCCTACAATGAGCAGTTCTTC.

This clonotype was observed a few times. CDR3 residues: CASSFQTNIYEQYF. The CDR3 DNA sequence: TGTGCCAGCAGTTTTCAGACAAATATCTACGAGCAGTACTTC. V usage is TRBV7-9 and J usage is TRBJ2-7; D not certain. The CDR3 has 14 residues. CDR1 and CDR2 (germline): SEHNR, FQNEAQ (reference sequence). Trimming shortened V by 6 bases and J by 3 bases, and 15 bases separated the two germline ends.

The chain couples TRBV14 to TRBJ2-7; D unclear. V was trimmed by 1 base and J by 6 bases, leaving 10 bases between them. In germline, CDR1 is SGHDN, CDR2 FVKESK. CDR3 length: 13 amino acids. The chain's CDR3 is CASSQVGIIEQYF. CDR3 in DNA: TGTGCCAGCAGCCAAGTGGGGATAATCGAGCAGTACTTC.

This clonotype came up a few times. The rearrangement links TRBV7-8 to TRBJ2-1, with D unresolved. The CDR3 sequence is 13 residues long. Trimming removed 5 bases from V and 5 bases from J, with 10 bases in between. Germline CDR1 is SGHVS and CDR2 is FQNEAQ. CDR3 in amino acids: CASSPTFHNEQFF. DNA for the CDR3: TGTGCCAGCAGCCCGACTTTCCACAATGAGCAGTTCTTC.

The chain combines TRBV4-2 with TRBJ2-1; 7 bases are shared with TRBD2. The trim removed 4 bases at V and 5 bases at J, leaving 17 bases unmatched. This CDR3 comprises 18 residues. CDR1 and CDR2 from the germline V gene are LGHNA and YNFKEQ. The CDR3 is CASSPQPSLATGNNEQFF. The CDR3 coding sequence is TGTGCCAGCAGCCCTCAACCTTCACTAGCGACGGGCAACAATGAGCAGTTCTTC.